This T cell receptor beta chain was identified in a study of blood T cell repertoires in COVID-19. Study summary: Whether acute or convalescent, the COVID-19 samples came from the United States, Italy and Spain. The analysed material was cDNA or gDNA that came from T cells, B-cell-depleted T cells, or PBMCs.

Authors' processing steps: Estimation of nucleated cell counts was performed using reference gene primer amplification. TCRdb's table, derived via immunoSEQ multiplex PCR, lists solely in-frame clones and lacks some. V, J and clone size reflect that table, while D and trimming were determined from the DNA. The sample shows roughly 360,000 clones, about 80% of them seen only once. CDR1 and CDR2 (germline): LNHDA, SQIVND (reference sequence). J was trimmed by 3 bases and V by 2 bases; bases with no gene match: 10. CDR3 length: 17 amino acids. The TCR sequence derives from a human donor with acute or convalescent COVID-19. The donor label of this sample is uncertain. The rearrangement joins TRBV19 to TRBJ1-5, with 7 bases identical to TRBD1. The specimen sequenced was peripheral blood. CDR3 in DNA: TGTGCCAGTAGTATATTAGGGACAGTGATCTCCAATCAGCCCCAGCATTTT. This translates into CASSILGTVISNQPQHF.